One and the same sample provided the 29 T cell receptor beta chains below, sequenced in a study of blood T cell repertoires in COVID-19. Libraries were prepared by immunoSEQ multiplex PCR; TCRdb keeps only in-frame clonotypes and omits some of them. The sample lists about 120,000 clones; roughly 89% were seen once. Material: peripheral blood. These receptors all come from a woman aged 55-70 years with COVID-19, enrolled during active disease.

The chain is built from TRBV5-5 and TRBJ2-1, with 13 bases matching TRBD2. The CDR3 is 16 amino acids. Germline V gene data show CDR1 as SGHKS and CDR2 as YYEKEE (reference sequence). The ends lost 5 bases at V and 4 bases at J; junction bases unmatched: 6. Here the CDR3 reads CASSLGLAGAYNEQFF. In nucleotides, the CDR3 is TGTGCCAGCAGTTTAGGACTAGCGGGGGCTTACAATGAGCAGTTCTTC.

This clone was observed a few times. The rearrangement links TRBV5-6 to TRBJ2-5, with 7 bases fitting TRBD1. V dropped 1 base and J dropped 4; count of bases not matched to a gene: 4. The CDR3 has 14 amino acids. Per the germline V gene, CDR1 is SGHDT and CDR2 is YYEEEE. This CDR3 is CASSLLGGTETQYF. DNA for the CDR3: TGTGCCAGCAGCTTGTTAGGGGGCACAGAGACCCAGTACTTC.

The gene calls are TRBV2 and TRBJ2-2; D remains ambiguous. The CDR3 totals 13 residues. Germline-derived CDR1 and CDR2 are SNHLY and FYNNEI. V was shortened by 6 bases and J by 6 bases, with 11 bases between the two germline ends. The CDR3 DNA reads as TGTGCCAGCAGCCCTCTACTGGCCGGGGAGCTGTTTTTT. Residues: CASSPLLAGELFF.

V usage is TRBV9 and J usage is TRBJ2-2, with TRBD2 matching 12 bases. Germline loops: CDR1 SGDLS, CDR2 YYNGEE. V lost 2 bases to trimming and J lost 5 bases; unmatched junction nucleotides: 10. The length of the CDR3 is 18 residues. The CDR3 spells CASSVGDLGLAGTGELFF. CDR3 in DNA: TGTGCCAGCAGCGTTGGGGATCTAGGACTAGCGGGGACCGGGGAGCTGTTTTTT.

This chain links TRBV29-1 with TRBJ2-1, with 8 nucleotides matching TRBD1. This CDR3 spans 19 amino acids. CDR1 and CDR2 (germline): SQVTM, ANQGSEA. J was trimmed by 1 base and V by 6 bases; bases with no gene match: 20. CDR3 sequence: CSVRTGGQTGRLSYNEQFF. As DNA, the CDR3 is TGCAGCGTCAGAACAGGGGGGCAAACGGGCCGCCTTTCCTACAATGAGCAGTTCTTC.

The J gene is TRBJ1-1, the V gene TRBV4-1; 10 bases agree with TRBD1. CDR1 MGHRA and CDR2 YSYEKL come from the germline V gene. This CDR3 is built from 14 residues. Trimming at V came to 6 bases and at J to 6 bases, leaving 7 bases not matched to a gene. As DNA, the CDR3 is TGCGCCAGCAGGATGACAGGGGGCCTGGCTGAAGCTTTCTTT. This gives the protein CASRMTGGLAEAFF.

A few counts support this clone. The rearrangement joins TRBV12-5 to TRBJ1-1; 9 bases agree with TRBD1. Germline V CDR1 and CDR2: LGHNT, FRNRAP. Trimming cost V 5 bases and J 3 bases; bases outside gene matches: 10. The CDR3 totals 16 residues. CDR3 DNA: TGTGCTAGTGGTAGGGGACAGGGAGGCGGGTACACTGAAGCTTTCTTT. Residues: CASGRGQGGGYTEAFF.

The rearrangement uses TRBV3-1 (or the pseudogene TRBV3-2) and TRBJ2-7; TRBD1 is a possible D gene (7 bases). The CDR3 runs to 14 residues. Trimming shortened V by 4 bases and J by 0 bases, and 10 bases separated the two germline ends. Per the germline V gene, CDR1 is LGHDT and CDR2 is YNNKEL (reference sequence). The CDR3 here is CASSRRDSSYEQYF. CDR3 nucleotides: TGTGCCAGCAGCCGGAGGGACAGCTCCTACGAGCAGTACTTC.

This chain connects TRBV5-1 to TRBJ1-1; D is undetermined. The V end was cut by 0 bases, the J end by 0 bases, with 6 bases between. The CDR3 extends over 14 amino acids. Germline V gives CDR1 SGHRS, CDR2 YFSETQ. CDR3 region: CASSLDRVNTEAFF. The CDR3 nucleotides are TGCGCCAGCAGCTTGGACAGAGTGAACACTGAAGCTTTCTTT.

The chain carries TRBV7-2 and TRBJ1-2; no clear D. The length of the CDR3 is 13 residues. The germline V and J ends were trimmed by 7 bases and 8 bases, with 17 bases remaining between them. Per germline, CDR1 SGHTA and CDR2 FQGNSA. The CDR3 here is CASTAFRTWGYTF. Here the CDR3 DNA reads TGTGCCAGCACCGCCTTTAGGACTTGGGGCTACACCTTC.

The chain joins TRBV19 to TRBJ2-6, with 9 bases matching TRBD1. The CDR3 runs 17 residues. After removal of 1 base from V and 4 bases from J, the junction contained 5 bases not matched to a gene. In germline, CDR1 is LNHDA, CDR2 SQIVND (reference sequence). In nucleotides, the CDR3 is TGTGCCAGTAGTATAGCACAGGGGGCAACGGGGGCCAACGTCCTGACTTTC. This gives the protein CASSIAQGATGANVLTF.

The chain is built from TRBV7-3 and TRBJ2-2; 10 bases are a match to TRBD2. There are 17 residues in the CDR3. Germline V gene data show CDR1 as SGHTA and CDR2 as FQGTGA. Germline trimming cut 2 bases from V and 0 bases from J; bases unmatched to any gene: 3. The CDR3: CASSLLAGGANTGELFF. The CDR3 coding sequence is TGTGCCAGCAGCTTATTAGCGGGGGGAGCGAACACCGGGGAGCTGTTTTTT.

There are a few counts of this clone. This rearrangement joins TRBV7-2 to TRBJ2-3; no reliable D call. Germline V gene sequence: CDR1 SGHTA, CDR2 FQGNSA. The CDR3 has 17 residues. Between the trimmed V and J ends, which lost 4 bases and 1 base, there was a span of 18 bases. CDR3 sequence (DNA): TGTGCCAGCAGCTCTCAGGCACTCCTACCCGGCACAGATACGCAGTATTTT. Translating gives CASSSQALLPGTDTQYF.

This rearrangement joins TRBV25-1 to TRBJ1-2; no clear D. Germline CDR1 MGHDK, CDR2 SYGVNS. The CDR3 sequence is 15 residues long. V lost 6 bases and J lost 0, with 14 bases in between. CDR3 sequence (DNA): TGTGCCAGCAGACAAGCGGGAAGTTCTAACTATGGCTACACCTTC. Protein: CASRQAGSSNYGYTF.

The chain combines TRBV6-1 with TRBJ1-2; 8 positions match TRBD1. CDR3 length: 16 amino acids. Germline loops: CDR1 MNHNS, CDR2 SASEGT. With V trimmed by 0 bases and J by 5 bases, 8 bases remained unmatched. CDR3 protein: CASSEAAGGAGYGYTF. CDR3 nucleotides: TGTGCCAGCAGTGAAGCCGCAGGGGGCGCTGGGTATGGCTACACCTTC.

The chain carries TRBV6-6 and TRBJ2-7, with TRBD2 identical over 8 bases. CDR1 is MNHNY and CDR2 is SVGAGI in the germline V gene (reference sequence). V gave up 5 bases and J gave up 9 bases; unmatched junction bases: 9. The CDR3 is made up of 13 amino acids. CDR3 residues: CASSTRGGTGQYF. As DNA, the CDR3 is TGTGCCAGCAGTACACGGGGGGGGACCGGGCAGTACTTC.

The gene calls are TRBV20-1 and TRBJ1-4, with TRBD1 matching 7 bases. The junction had 9 bases not matched to a gene; V was cut back by 3 bases and J by 5 bases. This CDR3 has 15 amino acids. The germline V gene encodes CDR1 DFQATT and CDR2 SNEGSKA (reference sequence). The CDR3 coding sequence is TGCAGTGCTAGTCTCCAGACAGGGTTAAATGAAAAACTGTTTTTT. It translates to CSASLQTGLNEKLFF.

The chain recombines TRBV6-2 or TRBV6-3 with TRBJ1-5, with D possibly TRBD1 on 5 matching bases. The V end was cut by 6 bases, the J end by 3 bases, with 12 bases between. In germline, CDR1 is MNHEY, CDR2 SVGEGT. CDR3 length equals 14 residues. The CDR3 DNA is TGTGCCAGCAGCAGGAGGGGTGACAATCAGCCCCAGCATTTT. Protein sequence: CASSRRGDNQPQHF.

There are a few counts of this clone. The rearrangement uses TRBV4-1 and TRBJ2-7; 7 nucleotides align to TRBD1. CDR1 is MGHRA and CDR2 is YSYEKL in the germline V gene. The V and J ends lost 2 bases and 1 base, in that order; junction bases with no gene match: 8. This CDR3 has 16 amino acids. The CDR3 region is CASSQYGTAASYEQYF. The CDR3 region has the DNA TGCGCCAGCAGCCAATACGGGACAGCGGCGTCCTACGAGCAGTACTTC.

This clone was recorded only once. The chain is built from TRBV7-2 and TRBJ2-5, with 9 nucleotides matching TRBD1. The V gene's germline CDR1 is SGHTA and CDR2 FQGNSA. This CDR3 region has 16 residues. J lost 6 bases, V lost 2 bases, and 10 bases had no gene match. The CDR3: CASSLSGWTGAQTQYF. CDR3 coding DNA: TGTGCCAGCAGCTTAAGCGGGTGGACAGGGGCACAGACCCAGTACTTC.

The genes are TRBV7-2 and TRBJ2-5; TRBD2 matches 10 bases. Germline V lookup: CDR1 SGHTA, CDR2 FQGNSA. The CDR3 has 18 amino acids. J was trimmed by 0 bases and V by 3 bases; bases with no gene match: 10. CDR3: CASSFRLAGARYQETQYF. The CDR3 DNA reads as TGTGCCAGCAGCTTTCGCCTAGCGGGGGCCCGGTACCAAGAGACCCAGTACTTC.

V and J are TRBV7-6 and TRBJ2-5, with D tentatively TRBD2 (5 bases). The germline V gene has CDR1 SGHVS and CDR2 FNYEAQ. V lost 1 base and J lost 1, with 10 bases in between. The CDR3 spans 15 residues. For the CDR3, the DNA is TGTGCCAGCAGCTTAGGCCCAGCGGTCCAAGAGACCCAGTACTTC. Translation gives CASSLGPAVQETQYF.

The chain uses TRBV9 and TRBJ1-2; 8 bases agree with TRBD1. The V gene end was trimmed by 2 bases and the J gene end by 0 bases; junction bases not matched to a gene: 12. The CDR3 is 18 residues long. Germline V CDR1 and CDR2: SGDLS, YYNGEE. The CDR3 loop reads CASSVHRGQGQANYGYTF. CDR3 in DNA: TGTGCCAGCAGCGTTCACAGAGGACAGGGCCAAGCTAACTATGGCTACACCTTC. Complete variable domain (other parts from reference TRBV9 and TRBJ1-2): DSGVTQTPKHLITATGQRVTLRCSPRSGDLSVYWYQQSLDQGLQFLIQYYNGEERAKGNILERFSAQQFPDLHSELNLSSLELGDSALYFCASSVHRGQGQANYGYTFGSGTRLTVV.

The chain joins TRBV18 to TRBJ1-2, with D tentatively TRBD1 (6 bases). Germline V gives CDR1 KGHSH, CDR2 LQKENI. V dropped 5 bases and J dropped 8 bases, with 12 bases sitting between them. The CDR3 contains 12 residues. CDR3 DNA: TGTGCCAGCTCATCGCCGACAGGAGGCTACACCTTC. Its protein product is CASSSPTGGYTF.

This clone has a single count. The chain recombines TRBV5-4 with TRBJ2-7; 7 bases are a match to TRBD2. CDR3 length: 15 amino acids. CDR1 and CDR2 (germline): SGHNT, YYREEE (reference sequence). Trimming cost V 4 bases and J 0 bases; bases outside gene matches: 7. This chain's CDR3 is CASSPGGGGSYEQYF. In DNA, the CDR3 is TGTGCCAGCAGCCCGGGTGGGGGGGGCTCCTACGAGCAGTACTTC. Variable domain in full (rest from reference TRBV5-4 and TRBJ2-7): ETGVTQSPTHLIKTRGQQVTLRCSSQSGHNTVSWYQQALGQGPQFIFQYYREEENGRGNFPPRFSGLQFPNYSSELNVNALELDDSALYLCASSPGGGGSYEQYFGPGTRLTVT.

The chain joins TRBV5-8 to TRBJ2-3; D may be TRBD1 (5 bases). The V gene's germline CDR1 is SGHTS and CDR2 YDEGEE. V shed 1 base and J shed 3 bases, with 15 bases lying between them. The CDR3 runs to 16 residues. The CDR3, as DNA: TGTGCCAGCAGCTTGAGCTTTGGGGCGGATACAGATACGCAGTATTTT. Amino acids: CASSLSFGADTDTQYF.

The gene calls are TRBV3-1 (or the pseudogene TRBV3-2) and TRBJ2-2; 12 nucleotides match TRBD1. CDR1 is LGHDT and CDR2 is YNNKEL in the germline V gene (reference sequence). The J segment lost 6 bases and the V segment lost 3 bases, leaving 2 bases of the junction unmatched. The CDR3 spans 15 residues. The CDR3 loop is CASSQGQGASGELFF. For the CDR3, the DNA is TGTGCCAGCAGCCAGGGACAGGGGGCTTCCGGGGAGCTGTTTTTT.

This clone appeared once. The chain couples TRBV7-8 to TRBJ1-2; 10 bases align to TRBD1. Per germline, CDR1 SGHVS and CDR2 FQNEAQ. The J segment lost 6 bases and the V segment lost 7 bases, leaving 8 bases of the junction unmatched. The CDR3 spans 14 residues. The CDR3 loop is CASTRDRGRDGYTF. The DNA for the CDR3 is TGTGCCAGCACCCGAGACAGGGGGCGCGATGGCTACACCTTC. The full variable domain, in which reference TRBV7-8 and TRBJ1-2 provide the parts outside the CDR3, is GAGVSQSPRYKVAKRGQDVALRCDPISGHVSLFWYQQALGQGPEFLTYFQNEAQLDKSGLPSDRFFAERPEGSVSTLKIQRTQQEDSAVYLCASTRDRGRDGYTFGSGTRLTVV.

In its sample, this clone was seen once. V is TRBV5-6 and J is TRBJ1-2; 9 bases align to TRBD1. The CDR3 is made up of 15 amino acids. Trimming removed 4 bases from V and 4 bases from J; junction bases left unmatched: 8. In germline, CDR1 is SGHDT, CDR2 YYEEEE. The CDR3 nucleotides read TGTGCCAGCAGCCCCGGGACAGGGAGGGCCTATGGCTACACCTTC. It encodes CASSPGTGRAYGYTF.